This T cell receptor (beta chain) was captured in a study of blood T cell repertoires in COVID-19. Study details: The analysed material was cDNA or gDNA that came from T cells, B-cell-depleted T cells, or PBMCs.

Germline V CDR1 and CDR2: MNHNY, SVGAGI (reference sequence). J gave up 3 bases and V 5 bases, and 8 bases lay outside the gene matches. There are 17 residues in the CDR3. Individuals drawn from some 25 US areas were about 18 to 95 years old. This table comes from immunoSEQ multiplex PCR, and its TCRdb copy is limited to in-frame clones, with some not included. The repertoire has 200,000 to 300,000 clones, roughly four fifths of them found once; the top ten carry 3.6%. Sequenced material: PBMCs or T cells enriched from blood (not recorded which). The V and J genes are TRBV6-6 and TRBJ2-3; 13 positions agree with TRBD2. This TCR came from a woman between 40 and 55 years old who had been exposed to COVID-19. Written as DNA, the CDR3 is TGTGCCAGCAGTCGCCTGACTAGCGGGGGGTTAACAGATACGCAGTATTTT. Protein sequence: CASSRLTSGGLTDTQYF.